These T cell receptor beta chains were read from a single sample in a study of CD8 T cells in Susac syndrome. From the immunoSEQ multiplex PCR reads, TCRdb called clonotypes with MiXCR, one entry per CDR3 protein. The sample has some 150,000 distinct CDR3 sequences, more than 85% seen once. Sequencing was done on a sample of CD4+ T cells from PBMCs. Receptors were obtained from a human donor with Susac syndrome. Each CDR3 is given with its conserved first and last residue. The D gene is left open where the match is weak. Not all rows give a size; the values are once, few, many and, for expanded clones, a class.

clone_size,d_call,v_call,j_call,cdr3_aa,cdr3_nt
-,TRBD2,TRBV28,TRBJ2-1,CASRPRLAGGIEQFF,TGTGCCAGCAGACCACGACTAGCGGGAGGGATTGAGCAGTTCTTC
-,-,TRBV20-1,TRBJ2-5,CSAGDHQETQYF,TGCAGTGCCGGGGACCACCAAGAGACCCAGTACTTC
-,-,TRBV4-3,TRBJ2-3,CASSQDTSRTDTQYF,TGCGCCAGCAGCCAAGATACTAGCCGGACAGATACGCAGTATTTT
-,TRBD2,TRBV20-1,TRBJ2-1,CSATATSGREEEQFF,TGCAGTGCTACGGCGACTAGCGGGCGGGAGGAGGAGCAGTTCTTC
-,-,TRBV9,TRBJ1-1,CASSQRGSTEAFF,TGTGCCAGCAGCCAGAGGGGGTCCACTGAAGCTTTCTTT
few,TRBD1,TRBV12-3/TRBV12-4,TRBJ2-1,CASSLPGQGYNEQFF,TGTGCCAGCAGTTTGCCGGGACAGGGATACAATGAGCAGTTCTTC
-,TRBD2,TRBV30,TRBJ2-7,CAWSGLAGAYEQYF,TGTGCCTGGAGTGGACTAGCGGGAGCTTACGAGCAGTACTTC
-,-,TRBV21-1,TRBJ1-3,CASSKAGHNSGNTIYF,TGTGCCAGCAGCAAAGCGGGACACAACTCTGGAAACACCATATATTTT
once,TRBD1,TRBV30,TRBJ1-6,CASDRSVAGSPLHF,TGTGCCTCGGACAGGAGCGTAGCTGGGTCACCCCTCCACTTT
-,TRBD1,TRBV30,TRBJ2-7,CAWSGQGFNEQYF,TGTGCCTGGAGTGGACAGGGGTTCAACGAGCAGTACTTC
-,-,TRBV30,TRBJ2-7,CAWRRGSYEQYF,TGTGCCTGGAGGAGGGGCTCCTACGAGCAGTACTTC
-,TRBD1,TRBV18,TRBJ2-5,CASSPPTGETQYF,TGTGCCAGCTCACCACCGACAGGGGAGACCCAGTACTTC
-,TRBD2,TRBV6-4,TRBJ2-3,CASSGSGGPDTQYF,TGTGCCAGCAGTGGTAGCGGGGGGCCAGATACGCAGTATTTT
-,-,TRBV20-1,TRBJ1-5,CSARERAGRVGQPQHF,TGCAGTGCTAGAGAGAGGGCAGGGAGGGTAGGTCAGCCCCAGCATTTT
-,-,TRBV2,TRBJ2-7,CASRESQVHEQYF,TGTGCCAGCCGGGAAAGTCAAGTCCACGAGCAGTACTTC
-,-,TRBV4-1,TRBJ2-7,CASSQEPSASYEQYF,TGCGCCAGCAGCCAAGAGCCTAGCGCCTCCTACGAGCAGTACTTC
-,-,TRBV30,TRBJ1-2,CAWSQGDNYGYTF,TGTGCCTGGAGTCAAGGGGATAACTATGGCTACACCTTC
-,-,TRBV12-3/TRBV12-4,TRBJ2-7,CASRPAAAAYEQYF,TGTGCCAGCAGGCCCGCGGCAGCCGCCTACGAGCAGTACTTC
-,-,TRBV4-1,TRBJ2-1,CASSQIDLGWAYNEQFF,TGCGCCAGCAGCCAAATAGACCTGGGGTGGGCCTACAATGAGCAGTTCTTC
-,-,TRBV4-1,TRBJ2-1,CASSQVFGGEQFF,TGCGCCAGCAGCCAAGTCTTCGGGGGTGAGCAGTTCTTC
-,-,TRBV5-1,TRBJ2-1,CASSRMAPPGNEQFF,TGCGCCAGCAGCCGGATGGCCCCGCCTGGCAATGAGCAGTTCTTC
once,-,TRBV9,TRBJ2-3,CASSVTARASGTDTQYF,TGTGCCAGCAGCGTAACTGCTCGGGCTAGCGGCACAGATACGCAGTATTTT
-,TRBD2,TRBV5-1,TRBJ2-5,CASQGLAGGPETQYF,TGCGCCAGTCAGGGACTAGCGGGAGGGCCCGAGACCCAGTACTTC
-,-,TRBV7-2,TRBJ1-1,CASRRGDNTEAFF,TGTGCCAGCAGGCGGGGGGACAACACTGAAGCTTTCTTT
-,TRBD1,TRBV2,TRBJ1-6,CASSERGTELGSPLHF,TGTGCCAGCAGTGAAAGGGGGACAGAGCTAGGCTCACCCCTCCACTTT
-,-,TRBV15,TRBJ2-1,CATSRDMSSANEQFF,TGTGCCACCAGCAGAGATATGAGTAGCGCCAATGAGCAGTTCTTC
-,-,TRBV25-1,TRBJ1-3,CASSGDKAGNTIYF,TGTGCCAGCAGTGGGGACAAGGCTGGAAACACCATATATTTT
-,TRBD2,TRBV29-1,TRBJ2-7,CSVEEREPYEQYF,TGCAGCGTTGAGGAGCGGGAACCCTACGAGCAGTACTTC
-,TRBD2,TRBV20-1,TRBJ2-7,CSARETSGTSYEQYF,TGCAGTGCTAGAGAAACTAGCGGGACCTCCTACGAGCAGTACTTC